This is a list of T cell receptor beta chains from one sample in a study of blood T cell repertoires in COVID-19. Sequencing used immunoSEQ multiplex PCR; TCRdb keeps in-frame clones, though not all of them. The repertoire includes around 140,000 clones, around 90% of them detected once, and 0.9% to 0.95% sits in the top ten. Sequencing was carried out using peripheral blood. The receptor set was obtained from a woman aged 50 to 60 with acute or convalescent COVID-19. CDR3s include the opening cysteine and the closing phenylalanine or tryptophan. A D gene is named only where the DNA matches it firmly. Size is omitted from some rows. Given values are once, few, many or a class for expanded clones.

J,V,size,D,CDR3,DNA
TRBJ2-1,TRBV7-9,NA,NA,CASRETDSGYSYNEQFF,TGTGCCAGCAGAGAAACAGATAGCGGTTACTCCTACAATGAGCAGTTCTTC
TRBJ2-4,TRBV13,NA,TRBD2,CASSSLGGVLPKNIQYF,TGTGCCAGCAGCTCCCTTGGGGGGGTTCTTCCCAAAAACATTCAGTACTTC
TRBJ1-6,TRBV18,NA,NA,CASSPQGDSPLHF,TGTGCCAGCTCACCACAAGGGGATTCACCCCTCCACTTT
TRBJ1-5,TRBV5-6,once,NA,CASSSPRFNQPQHF,TGTGCCAGCAGCTCTCCCCGTTTCAATCAGCCCCAGCATTTT
TRBJ1-5,TRBV2,once,TRBD1,CASRQDRGSNQPQHF,TGTGCCAGCAGGCAGGACAGGGGGAGCAATCAGCCCCAGCATTTT
TRBJ2-7,TRBV12-3/TRBV12-4,NA,TRBD1,CASRPTGQDEQYF,TGTGCCAGCAGGCCGACAGGGCAAGACGAGCAGTACTTC
TRBJ1-1,TRBV7-9,NA,TRBD1,CASSLEPGQGGSEAFF,TGTGCCAGCAGCTTGGAGCCGGGACAGGGGGGGTCTGAAGCTTTCTTT
TRBJ1-5,TRBV5-5,NA,TRBD1,CASGRTGGSNQPQHF,TGTGCCAGCGGTAGGACAGGAGGGAGCAATCAGCCCCAGCATTTT
TRBJ1-3,TRBV4-1,NA,NA,CASSQEERSPGNTIYF,TGCGCCAGCAGCCAAGAGGAGCGTAGTCCTGGAAACACCATATATTTT
TRBJ2-7,TRBV6-5,once,TRBD1,CASSSRQGTDEQYF,TGTGCCAGCAGTTCAAGACAGGGGACCGACGAGCAGTACTTC
TRBJ1-2,TRBV12-3/TRBV12-4,NA,TRBD1,CASSGTVSDGYTF,TGTGCCAGCAGTGGGACAGTTTCTGATGGCTACACCTTC
TRBJ1-1,TRBV30,NA,NA,CAWGSGRGTEAFF,TGTGCCTGGGGCTCTGGTAGGGGCACTGAAGCTTTCTTT
TRBJ2-7,TRBV5-1,NA,TRBD2,CASSWQSSGEYEQYF,TGCGCCAGCAGCTGGCAAAGTAGCGGGGAATACGAGCAGTACTTC
TRBJ1-1,TRBV5-1,NA,NA,CASSFGGAGTEAFF,TGCGCCAGCAGCTTCGGTGGCGCAGGGACTGAAGCTTTCTTT
TRBJ1-4,TRBV5-1,NA,NA,CASRQENEKLFF,TGCGCCAGCAGACAGGAGAATGAAAAACTGTTTTTT
TRBJ1-4,TRBV2,NA,TRBD1,CASSFARTGGLEKLFF,TGTGCCAGCAGTTTCGCCCGGACAGGGGGACTTGAAAAACTGTTTTTT
TRBJ2-2,TRBV19,NA,NA,CASSMDRNTGELFF,TGTGCCAGTAGTATGGACAGGAACACCGGGGAGCTGTTTTTT
TRBJ2-3,TRBV3-1/TRBV3-2,NA,TRBD2,CASSQDKGLADGTDTQYF,TGTGCCAGCAGCCAAGATAAGGGACTAGCGGATGGGACAGATACGCAGTATTTT